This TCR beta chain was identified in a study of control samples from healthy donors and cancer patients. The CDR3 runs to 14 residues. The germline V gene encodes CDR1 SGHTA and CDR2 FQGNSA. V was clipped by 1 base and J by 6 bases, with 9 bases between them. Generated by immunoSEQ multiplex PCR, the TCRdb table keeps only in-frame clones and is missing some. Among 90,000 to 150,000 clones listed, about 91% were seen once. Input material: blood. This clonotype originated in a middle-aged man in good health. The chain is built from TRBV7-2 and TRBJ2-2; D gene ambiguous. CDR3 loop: CASSLGHVAGELFF. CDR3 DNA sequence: TGTGCCAGCAGCTTAGGGCATGTGGCCGGGGAGCTGTTTTTT.